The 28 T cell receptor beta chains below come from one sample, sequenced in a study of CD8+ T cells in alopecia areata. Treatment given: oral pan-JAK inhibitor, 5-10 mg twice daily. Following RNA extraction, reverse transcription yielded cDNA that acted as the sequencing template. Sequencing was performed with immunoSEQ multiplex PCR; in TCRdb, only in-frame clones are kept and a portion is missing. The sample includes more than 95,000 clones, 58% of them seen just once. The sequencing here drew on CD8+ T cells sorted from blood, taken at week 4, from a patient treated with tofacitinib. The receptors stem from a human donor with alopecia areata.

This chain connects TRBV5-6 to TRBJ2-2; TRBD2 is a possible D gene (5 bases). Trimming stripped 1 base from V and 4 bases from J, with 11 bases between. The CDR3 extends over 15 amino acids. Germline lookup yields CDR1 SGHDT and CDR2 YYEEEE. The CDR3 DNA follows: TGTGCCAGCAGCTTGTTGGCTAGCCGCACCGGGGAGCTGTTTTTT. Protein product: CASSLLASRTGELFF.

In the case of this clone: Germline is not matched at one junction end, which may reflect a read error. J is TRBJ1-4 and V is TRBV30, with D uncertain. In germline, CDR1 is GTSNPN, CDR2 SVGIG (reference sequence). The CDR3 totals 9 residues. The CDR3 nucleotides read TGTGCCCTCGACACCCCTATCGCTTTT. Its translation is CALDTPIAF.

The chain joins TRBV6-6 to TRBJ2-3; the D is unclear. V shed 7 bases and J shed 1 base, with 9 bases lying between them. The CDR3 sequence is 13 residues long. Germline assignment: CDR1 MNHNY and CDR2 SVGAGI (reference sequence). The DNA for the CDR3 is TGTGCCAGCACAAGGAGAGGCACAGATACGCAGTATTTT. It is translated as CASTRRGTDTQYF.

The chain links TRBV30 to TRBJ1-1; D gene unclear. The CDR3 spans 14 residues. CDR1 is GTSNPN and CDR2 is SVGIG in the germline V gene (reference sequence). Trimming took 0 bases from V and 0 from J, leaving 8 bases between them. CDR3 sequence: CAWSVGVMNTEAFF. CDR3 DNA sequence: TGTGCCTGGAGTGTCGGGGTTATGAACACTGAAGCTTTCTTT.

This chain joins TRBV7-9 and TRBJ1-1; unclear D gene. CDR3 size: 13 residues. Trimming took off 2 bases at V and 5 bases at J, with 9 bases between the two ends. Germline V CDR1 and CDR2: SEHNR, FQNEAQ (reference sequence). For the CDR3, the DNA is TGTGCCAGCAGCTTAATTATCGGGACTGAAGCTTTCTTT. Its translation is CASSLIIGTEAFF.

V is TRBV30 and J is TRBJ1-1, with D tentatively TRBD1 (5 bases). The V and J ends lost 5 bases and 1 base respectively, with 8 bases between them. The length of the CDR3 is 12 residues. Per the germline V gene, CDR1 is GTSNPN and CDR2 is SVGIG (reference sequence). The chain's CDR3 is CAWGTGNTEAFF. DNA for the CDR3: TGTGCCTGGGGGACGGGGAACACTGAAGCTTTCTTT.

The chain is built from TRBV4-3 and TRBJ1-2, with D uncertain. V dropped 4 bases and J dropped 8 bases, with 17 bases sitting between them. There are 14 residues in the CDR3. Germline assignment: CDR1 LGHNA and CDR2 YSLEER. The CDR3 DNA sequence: TGCGCCAGCAGCCTCTCCCTTGGGGAGGCAGGCTACACCTTC. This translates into CASSLSLGEAGYTF.

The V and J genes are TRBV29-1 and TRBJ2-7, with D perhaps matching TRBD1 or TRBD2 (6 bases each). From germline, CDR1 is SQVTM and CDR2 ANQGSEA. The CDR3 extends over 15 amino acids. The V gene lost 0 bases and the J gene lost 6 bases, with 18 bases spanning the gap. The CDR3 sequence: CSVEDHGGASLEQYF. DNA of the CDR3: TGCAGCGTTGAAGATCACGGGGGCGCTTCTCTCGAGCAGTACTTC.

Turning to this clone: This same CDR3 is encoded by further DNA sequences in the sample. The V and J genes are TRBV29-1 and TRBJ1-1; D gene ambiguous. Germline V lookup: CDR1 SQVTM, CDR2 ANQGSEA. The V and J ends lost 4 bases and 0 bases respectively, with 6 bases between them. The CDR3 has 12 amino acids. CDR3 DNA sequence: TGCAGCGTTGTAGGTATGAACACTGAAGCTTTCTTT. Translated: CSVVGMNTEAFF. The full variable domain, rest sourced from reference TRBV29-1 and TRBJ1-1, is SAVISQKPSRDICQRGTSLTIQCQVDSQVTMMFWYRQQPGQSLTLIATANQGSEATYESGFVIDKFPISRPNLTFSTLTVSNMSPEDSSIYLCSVVGMNTEAFFGQGTRLTVV.

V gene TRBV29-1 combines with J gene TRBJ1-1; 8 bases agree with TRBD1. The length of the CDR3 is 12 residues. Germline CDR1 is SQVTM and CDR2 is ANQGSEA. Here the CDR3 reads CNARTGRTEAFF. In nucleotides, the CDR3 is TGCAACGCTAGGACAGGGCGGACTGAAGCTTTCTTT.

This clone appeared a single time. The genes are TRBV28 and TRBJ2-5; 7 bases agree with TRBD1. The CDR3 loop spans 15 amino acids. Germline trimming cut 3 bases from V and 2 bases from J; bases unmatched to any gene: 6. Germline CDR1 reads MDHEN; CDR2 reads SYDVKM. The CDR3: CASSFEPTGQETQYF. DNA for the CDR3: TGTGCCAGCAGTTTTGAGCCGACAGGGCAAGAGACCCAGTACTTC.

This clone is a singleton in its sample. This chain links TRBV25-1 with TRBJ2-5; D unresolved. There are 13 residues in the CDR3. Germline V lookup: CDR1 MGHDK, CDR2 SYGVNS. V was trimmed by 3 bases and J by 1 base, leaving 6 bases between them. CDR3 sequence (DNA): TGTGCCAGCAGTGATGACGGCCAAGAGACCCAGTACTTC. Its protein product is CASSDDGQETQYF.

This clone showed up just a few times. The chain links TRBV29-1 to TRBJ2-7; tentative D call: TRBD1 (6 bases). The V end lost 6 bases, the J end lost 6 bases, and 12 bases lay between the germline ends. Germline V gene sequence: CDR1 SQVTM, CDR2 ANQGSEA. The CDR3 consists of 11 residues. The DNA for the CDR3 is TGCAGCGTCGGCGAAGGGGGCGAGCAGTACTTC. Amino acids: CSVGEGGEQYF.

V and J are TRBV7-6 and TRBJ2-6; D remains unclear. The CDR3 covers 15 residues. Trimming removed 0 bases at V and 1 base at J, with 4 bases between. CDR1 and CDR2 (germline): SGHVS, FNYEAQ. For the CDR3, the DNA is TGTGCCAGCAGCTTAGCTGCTTCTGGGGCCAACGTCCTGACTTTC. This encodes CASSLAASGANVLTF. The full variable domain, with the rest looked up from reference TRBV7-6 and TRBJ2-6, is GAGVSQSPRYKVTKRGQDVALRCDPISGHVSLYWYRQALGQGPEFLTYFNYEAQQDKSGLPNDRFSAERPEGSISTLTIQRTEQRDSAMYRCASSLAASGANVLTFGAGSRLTVL.

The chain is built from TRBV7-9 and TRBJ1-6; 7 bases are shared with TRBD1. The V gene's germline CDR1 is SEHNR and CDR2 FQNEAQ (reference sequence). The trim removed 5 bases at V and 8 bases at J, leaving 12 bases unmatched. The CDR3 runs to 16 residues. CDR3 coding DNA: TGTGCCAGCAGCCTACTCCGGACAGGAGAGGATTCACCCCTCCACTTT. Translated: CASSLLRTGEDSPLHF.

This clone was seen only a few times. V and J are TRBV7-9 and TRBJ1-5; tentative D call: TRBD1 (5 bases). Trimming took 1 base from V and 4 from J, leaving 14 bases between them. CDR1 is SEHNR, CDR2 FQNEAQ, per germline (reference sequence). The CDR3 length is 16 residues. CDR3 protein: CASSLGEGLANQPQHF. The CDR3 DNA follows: TGTGCCAGCAGCTTAGGGGAGGGGTTGGCGAATCAGCCCCAGCATTTT.

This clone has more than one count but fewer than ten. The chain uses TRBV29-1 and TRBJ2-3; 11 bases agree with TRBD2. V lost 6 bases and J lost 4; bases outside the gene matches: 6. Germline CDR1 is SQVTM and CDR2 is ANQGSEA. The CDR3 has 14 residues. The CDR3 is CSVALAGGADTQYF. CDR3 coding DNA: TGCAGCGTCGCTCTAGCGGGGGGAGCAGATACGCAGTATTTT.

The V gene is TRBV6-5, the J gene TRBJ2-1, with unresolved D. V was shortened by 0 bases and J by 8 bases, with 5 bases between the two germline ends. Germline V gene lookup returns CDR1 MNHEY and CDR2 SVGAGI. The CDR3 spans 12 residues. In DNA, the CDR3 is TGTGCCAGCAGTTACTCAATCGATGAGCAGTTCTTC. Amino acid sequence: CASSYSIDEQFF.

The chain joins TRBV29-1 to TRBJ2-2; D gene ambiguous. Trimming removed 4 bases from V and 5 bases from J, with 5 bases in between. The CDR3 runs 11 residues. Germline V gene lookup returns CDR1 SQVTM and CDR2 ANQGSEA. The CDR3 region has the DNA TGCAGCGTTGTACATACCGGGGAGCTGTTTTTT. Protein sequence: CSVVHTGELFF.

DNA for the CDR3: TGTGCCAGCAGCTCCGGGACCCTTAACTATGGCTACACCTTC. Residues: CASSSGTLNYGYTF. V gene TRBV27 combines with J gene TRBJ1-2, with D perhaps matching TRBD1 (5 bases). The CDR3 runs 14 residues. Germline CDR1 reads MNHEY; CDR2 reads SMNVEV (reference sequence). The ends were cut back, 6 bases at V and 1 base at J, with 12 bases in the middle.

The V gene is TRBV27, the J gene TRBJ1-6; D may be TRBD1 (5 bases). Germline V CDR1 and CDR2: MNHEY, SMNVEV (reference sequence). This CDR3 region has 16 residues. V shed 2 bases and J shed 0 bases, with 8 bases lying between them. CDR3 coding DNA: TGTGCCAGCAGTTTAATGGGACCCTCCTATAATTCACCCCTCCACTTT. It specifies CASSLMGPSYNSPLHF.

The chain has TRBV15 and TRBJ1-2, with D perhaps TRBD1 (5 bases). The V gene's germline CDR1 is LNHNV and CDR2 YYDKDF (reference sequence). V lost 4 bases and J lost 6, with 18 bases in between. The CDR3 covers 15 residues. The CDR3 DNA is TGTGCCACCAGCACCTACGGTGGGGCTCGCCATGGCTACACCTTC. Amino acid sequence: CATSTYGGARHGYTF. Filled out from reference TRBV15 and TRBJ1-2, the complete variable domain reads DAMVIQNPRYQVTQFGKPVTLSCSQTLNHNVMYWYQQKSSQAPKLLFHYYDKDFNNEADTPDNFQSRRPNTSFCFLDIRSPGLGDTAMYLCATSTYGGARHGYTFGSGTRLTVV.

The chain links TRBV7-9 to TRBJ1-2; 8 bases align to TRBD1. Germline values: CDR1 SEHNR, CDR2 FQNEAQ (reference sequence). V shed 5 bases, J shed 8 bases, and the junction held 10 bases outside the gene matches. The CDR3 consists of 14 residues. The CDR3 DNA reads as TGTGCCAGCAGCCCCCCGTCAGGGGGCAGGGGCTACACCTTC. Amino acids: CASSPPSGGRGYTF.

This chain's CDR3 is CAISKTGQGARSGANVLTF. The CDR3 coding sequence is TGTGCCATCAGTAAAACTGGACAGGGGGCGAGGTCTGGGGCCAACGTCCTGACTTTC. The rearrangement links TRBV10-3 to TRBJ2-6; 11 bases map to TRBD1. This CDR3 comprises 19 residues. Germline V gene lookup returns CDR1 ENHRY and CDR2 SYGVKD. V was pared by 5 bases and J by 1 base, with 10 bases of the junction left unmatched.

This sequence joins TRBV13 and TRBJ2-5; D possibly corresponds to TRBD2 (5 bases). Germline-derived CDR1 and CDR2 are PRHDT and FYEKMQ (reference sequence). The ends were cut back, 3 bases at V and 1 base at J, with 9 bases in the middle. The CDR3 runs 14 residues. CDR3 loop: CASSFRAAQETQYF. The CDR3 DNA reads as TGTGCCAGCAGCTTCAGAGCGGCCCAAGAGACCCAGTACTTC. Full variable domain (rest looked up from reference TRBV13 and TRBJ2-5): AAGVIQSPRHLIKEKRETATLKCYPIPRHDTVYWYQQGPGQDPQFLISFYEKMQSDKGSIPDRFSAQQFSDYHSELNMSSLELGDSALYFCASSFRAAQETQYFGPGTRLLVL.

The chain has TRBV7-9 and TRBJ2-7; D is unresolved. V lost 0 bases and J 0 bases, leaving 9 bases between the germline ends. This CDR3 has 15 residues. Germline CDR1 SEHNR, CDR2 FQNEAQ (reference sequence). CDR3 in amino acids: CASSLAAGLSYEQYF. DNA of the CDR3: TGTGCCAGCAGCTTAGCAGCAGGCCTCTCCTACGAGCAGTACTTC.

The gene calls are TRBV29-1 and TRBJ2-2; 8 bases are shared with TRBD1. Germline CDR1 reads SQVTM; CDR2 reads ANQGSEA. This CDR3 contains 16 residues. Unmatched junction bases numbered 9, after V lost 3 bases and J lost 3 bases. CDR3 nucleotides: TGCAGCGTTGAGGGCCAGACAGGGGAAGACACCGGGGAGCTGTTTTTT. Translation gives CSVEGQTGEDTGELFF.

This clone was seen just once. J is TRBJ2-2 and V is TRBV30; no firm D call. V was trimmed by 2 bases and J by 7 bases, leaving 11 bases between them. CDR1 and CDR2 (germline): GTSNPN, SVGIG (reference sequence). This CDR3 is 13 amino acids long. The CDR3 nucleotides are TGTGCCTGGAGTCTACTTCTCGGCGGGGAGCTGTTTTTT. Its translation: CAWSLLLGGELFF.